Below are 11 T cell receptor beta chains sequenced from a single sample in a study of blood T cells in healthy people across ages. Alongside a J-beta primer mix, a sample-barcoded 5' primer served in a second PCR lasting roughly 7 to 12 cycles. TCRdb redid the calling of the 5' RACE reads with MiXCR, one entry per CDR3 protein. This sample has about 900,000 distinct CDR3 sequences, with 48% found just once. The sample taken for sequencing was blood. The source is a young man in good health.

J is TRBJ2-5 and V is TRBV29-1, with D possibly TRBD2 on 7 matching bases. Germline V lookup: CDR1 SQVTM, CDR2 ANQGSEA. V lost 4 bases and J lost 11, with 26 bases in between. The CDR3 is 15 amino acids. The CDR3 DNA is TGCAGCGTTGTTGCTGGGACACCCCCCGCGGGGGAGCAGTACTTC. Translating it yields CSVVAGTPPAGEQYF.

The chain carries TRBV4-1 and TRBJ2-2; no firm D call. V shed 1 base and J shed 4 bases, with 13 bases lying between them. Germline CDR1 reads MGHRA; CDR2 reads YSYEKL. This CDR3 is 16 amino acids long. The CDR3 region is CASSQVVTDGTGELFF. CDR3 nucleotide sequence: TGCGCCAGCAGCCAAGTTGTGACGGATGGCACCGGGGAGCTGTTTTTT.

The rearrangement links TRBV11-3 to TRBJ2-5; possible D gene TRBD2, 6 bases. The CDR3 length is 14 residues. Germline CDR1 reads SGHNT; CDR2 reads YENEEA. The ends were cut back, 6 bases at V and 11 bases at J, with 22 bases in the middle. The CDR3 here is CASSASETLNEQYF. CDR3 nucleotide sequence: TGTGCCAGCAGTGCTAGCGAGACCCTCAATGAGCAGTACTTC.

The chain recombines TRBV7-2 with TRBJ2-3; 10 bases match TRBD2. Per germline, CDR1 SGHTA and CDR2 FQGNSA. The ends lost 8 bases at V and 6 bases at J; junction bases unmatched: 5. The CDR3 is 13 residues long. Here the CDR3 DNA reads TGTGCCAGCGGAGCGGGGGGGCCCGATACGCAGTATTTT. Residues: CASGAGGPDTQYF.

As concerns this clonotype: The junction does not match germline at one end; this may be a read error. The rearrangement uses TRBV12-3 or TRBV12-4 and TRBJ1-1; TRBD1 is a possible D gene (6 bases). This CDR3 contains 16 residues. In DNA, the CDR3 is TGTGCCTGCAGTAAACCGGACAGTAGACTGAACACTGAAGCTTTCTTT. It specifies CACSKPDSRLNTEAFF.

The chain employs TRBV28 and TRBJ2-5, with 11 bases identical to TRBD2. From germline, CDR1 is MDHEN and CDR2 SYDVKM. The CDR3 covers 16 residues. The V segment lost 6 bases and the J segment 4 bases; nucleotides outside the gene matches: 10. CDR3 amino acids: CASSLLAGGGGETQYF. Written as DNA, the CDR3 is TGTGCCAGCAGCCTTCTAGCGGGGGGAGGCGGAGAGACCCAGTACTTC.

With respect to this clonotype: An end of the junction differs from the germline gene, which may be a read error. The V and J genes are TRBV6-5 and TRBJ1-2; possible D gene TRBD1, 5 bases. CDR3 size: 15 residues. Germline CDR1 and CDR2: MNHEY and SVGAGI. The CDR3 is CDSAGQGMANYGYTF. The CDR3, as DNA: TGTGACAGCGCCGGGCAGGGAATGGCTAACTATGGCTACACCTTC.

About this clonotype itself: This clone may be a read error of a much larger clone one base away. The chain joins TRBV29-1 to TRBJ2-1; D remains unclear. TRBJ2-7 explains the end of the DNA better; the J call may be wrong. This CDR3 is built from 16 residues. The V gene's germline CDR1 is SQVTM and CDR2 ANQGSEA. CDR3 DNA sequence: TGCAGCGTTGAAGATCCCGGCCAGTCCTCCTACAATGAGCAGTACTTC. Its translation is CSVEDPGQSSYNEQYF.

The CDR3 sequence: CAWSSGVVETQYF. In nucleotides, the CDR3 is TGTGCCTGGAGTAGCGGGGTAGTCGAGACCCAGTACTTC. The genes are TRBV30 and TRBJ2-5; 7 positions agree with TRBD2. The CDR3 has 13 residues. Per the germline V gene, CDR1 is GTSNPN and CDR2 is SVGIG (reference sequence). J lost 5 bases, V lost 2 bases, and 5 bases had no gene match.

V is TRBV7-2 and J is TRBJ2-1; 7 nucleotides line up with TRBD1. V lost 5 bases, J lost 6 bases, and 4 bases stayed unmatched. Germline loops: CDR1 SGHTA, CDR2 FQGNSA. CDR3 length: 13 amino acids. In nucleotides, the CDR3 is TGTGCCAGCAGCACCGGGACAGCCAATGAGCAGTTCTTC. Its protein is CASSTGTANEQFF.

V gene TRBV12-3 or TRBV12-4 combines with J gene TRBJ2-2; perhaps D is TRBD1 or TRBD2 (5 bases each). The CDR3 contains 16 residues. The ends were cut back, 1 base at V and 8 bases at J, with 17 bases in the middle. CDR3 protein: CASSLGGSRTSGELFF. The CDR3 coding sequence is TGTGCCAGCAGTTTAGGGGGGTCCCGTACATCTGGGGAGCTGTTTTTT.